The next 28 T cell receptor beta chains were all read from a single sample in a study of vaccination and CD4 T cells after COVID-19. The Oncomine TCR Beta short-read assay was what sequenced the DNA obtained from cultured CD4+ T cells. MiXCR, applied by TCRdb to the PCR reads, yields one record per CDR3 protein. The sample carries approximately 10,000 distinct CDR3 sequences, 50% to 60% recorded once. These receptors have no known antigen. Regarding treatment: roughly 10-day PBMC culture with coronavirus spike peptide pools or control peptides (ViraFEST assay). Sample: CD4+ T cells from blood, cultured in vitro. The receptors were sampled from a human donor who had recovered from COVID-19.

The J gene is TRBJ2-2, the V gene TRBV21-1. TRBV21-1 is tagged as a pseudogene. The CDR3 sequence is 13 residues long. DNA for the CDR3: TGTGCCAGCAGCAAAGGGGTAGTAGGGGAGCTGTTTTTT. Protein product: CASSKGVVGELFF.

The chain joins TRBV12-3 or TRBV12-4 to TRBJ1-2; 7 nucleotides match TRBD1. The CDR3 consists of 15 residues. With V trimmed by 5 bases and J by 4 bases, 10 bases remained unmatched. The CDR3 region is CASSPDRVRGYGYTF. CDR3 nucleotides: TGTGCCAGCAGTCCCGACAGGGTTCGGGGCTATGGCTACACCTTC.

The chain employs TRBV20-1 and TRBJ2-1; weak D call: TRBD2 (5 bases). CDR3 size: 14 residues. The germline V gene encodes CDR1 DFQATT and CDR2 SNEGSKA (reference sequence). The V end was cut by 2 bases, the J end by 6 bases, with 14 bases between. The CDR3 nucleotides are TGCAGTGCTAGACCCCAGGACTCGTTCAATGAGCAGTTCTTC. Residues: CSARPQDSFNEQFF.

The gene calls are TRBV27 and TRBJ2-3; either TRBD1 or TRBD2 may fit D (6 bases each). Germline-derived CDR1 and CDR2 are MNHEY and SMNVEV (reference sequence). V lost 9 bases to trimming and J lost 1 base, with 14 bases between them. The CDR3 loop spans 14 amino acids. The CDR3 sequence: CASRRGEGTDTQYF. CDR3 coding DNA: TGTGCCAGTCGGAGGGGGGAGGGCACAGATACGCAGTATTTT.

This rearrangement joins TRBV28 to TRBJ1-5; D not resolved. Trimming took off 3 bases at V and 1 base at J, with 13 bases between the two ends. This CDR3 contains 16 residues. Germline V gene lookup returns CDR1 MDHEN and CDR2 SYDVKM. The CDR3 bases are TGTGCCAGCAGTTTCAAGGGCCTAGCGAGCAATCAGCCCCAGCATTTT. It translates to CASSFKGLASNQPQHF.

This clonotype was detected a few times. The chain has TRBV6-2 or TRBV6-3 and TRBJ1-1; D not resolved. Germline V CDR1 and CDR2: MNHEY, SVGEGT. Trimming shortened V by 4 bases and J by 5 bases, and 17 bases separated the two germline ends. This CDR3 is 15 amino acids long. DNA for the CDR3: TGTGCCAGCAGTTGGCGCTGGCGCCTGAGGACTGAAGCTTTCTTT. Translation gives CASSWRWRLRTEAFF.

Comment on this clonotype: The junction and the germline gene differ at one end; a read error may be behind it. This chain joins TRBV19 and TRBJ2-3; 9 bases are a match to TRBD1. The CDR3 length is 15 residues. CDR1 is LNHDA, CDR2 SQIVND, per germline (reference sequence). The CDR3: CASRIGDRVEDTQYF. CDR3 DNA: TGTGCCAGTAGGATAGGGGACAGGGTGGAAGATACGCAGTATTTT. Full variable domain (missing parts from reference TRBV19 and TRBJ2-3): DGGITQSPKYLFRKEGQNVTLSCEQNLNHDAMYWYRQDPGQGLRLIYYSQIVNDFQKGDIAEGYSVSREKKESFPLTVTSAQKNPTAFYLCASRIGDRVEDTQYFGPGTRLTVL.

This clonotype was detected a few times. J is TRBJ1-1 and V is TRBV15; D uncertain. Trimming took 8 bases from V and 4 from J, leaving 14 bases between them. Germline CDR1 is LNHNV and CDR2 is YYDKDF (reference sequence). There are 13 residues in the CDR3. CDR3 sequence reads: CATLGEGGTEAFF. The CDR3 DNA reads TGTGCCACCCTCGGAGAGGGTGGCACTGAAGCTTTCTTT.

The chain combines TRBV28 with TRBJ1-3; D possibly corresponds to TRBD1 (5 bases). Trimming took off 1 base at V and 2 bases at J, with 9 bases between the two ends. CDR3 length: 15 amino acids. Germline V gives CDR1 MDHEN, CDR2 SYDVKM. In DNA, the CDR3 is TGTGCCAGCAGTTTATCAGGGAAGACTGGAAACACCATATATTTT. Residues: CASSLSGKTGNTIYF.

The chain joins TRBV12-3 or TRBV12-4 to TRBJ2-5; D might be TRBD1 (5 bases). The CDR3 extends over 15 amino acids. V was pared by 5 bases and J by 1 base, with 14 bases between. CDR3 coding DNA: TGTGCCAGCAGTGCGACAGCCCCGATCCAAGAGACCCAGTACTTC. Protein product: CASSATAPIQETQYF.

The rearrangement joins TRBV7-3 to TRBJ1-5; D is unclear. Germline values: CDR1 SGHTA, CDR2 FQGTGA. The V and J ends lost 5 bases and 1 base respectively, with 6 bases between them. The CDR3 covers 13 residues. CDR3 protein: CASSQDSNQPQHF. For the CDR3, the DNA is TGTGCCAGCAGCCAGGACAGCAATCAGCCCCAGCATTTT.

This clonotype was counted a few times. The genes are TRBV20-1 and TRBJ1-1, with D unresolved. This CDR3 is 13 amino acids long. Deletions cut 1 base from V and 0 bases from J, with 6 bases between. Looked up from germline, CDR1 is DFQATT and CDR2 is SNEGSKA (reference sequence). The CDR3 DNA is TGCAGTGCTAGAGCGACAATGAACACTGAAGCTTTCTTT. It is translated as CSARATMNTEAFF.

The chain links TRBV11-2 to TRBJ2-7, with D unresolved. V lost 5 bases and J lost 0, with 17 bases in between. Germline CDR1 and CDR2: SGHAT and FQNNGV. The CDR3 is 16 residues long. CDR3 bases: TGTGCCAGCAGCACGTGGATCGGACCTTTCTCCTACGAGCAGTACTTC. This gives the protein CASSTWIGPFSYEQYF.

This clonotype appeared once. The CDR3 nucleotides are TGTGCCAGCAGTTACTCCCGGGGCAAGGGCACCGGGGAGCTGTTTTTT. The encoded protein is CASSYSRGKGTGELFF. The V and J genes are TRBV6-5 and TRBJ2-2, with D tentatively TRBD1 or TRBD2 (5 bases each). V was shortened by 0 bases and J by 4 bases, with 12 bases between the two germline ends. The CDR3 sequence is 16 residues long. Germline values: CDR1 MNHEY, CDR2 SVGAGI.

The chain has TRBV6-1 and TRBJ1-1, with TRBD1 as a possible D gene (6 bases). Trimming took 10 bases from V and 2 from J, leaving 8 bases between them. This CDR3 spans 11 amino acids. Germline assignment: CDR1 MNHNS and CDR2 SASEGT. This CDR3 reads CAIQGNTEAFF. Here the CDR3 DNA reads TGTGCCATACAGGGTAACACTGAAGCTTTCTTT.

The V call is TRBV10-3, the J call TRBJ2-7; TRBD2 aligns across 10 bases. Germline V gives CDR1 ENHRY, CDR2 SYGVKD. With V trimmed by 4 bases and J by 3 bases, 9 bases remained unmatched. CDR3 length: 16 amino acids. The CDR3 protein is CAISGGGASGSYEQYF. CDR3 coding DNA: TGTGCCATCAGTGGAGGAGGGGCTAGCGGGAGCTACGAGCAGTACTTC.

The rearrangement joins TRBV5-1 to TRBJ1-6, with TRBD1 matching over 7 bases. The CDR3 has 15 residues. Trimming took 0 bases from V and 8 from J; bases not matched to a gene: 5. Germline lookup yields CDR1 SGHRS and CDR2 YFSETQ. The CDR3 reads CASSLGQGGDSPLHF. DNA for the CDR3: TGCGCCAGCAGCTTGGGACAGGGTGGTGATTCACCCCTCCACTTT.

The chain carries TRBV11-2 and TRBJ1-2; D unclear. CDR1 and CDR2 (germline): SGHAT, FQNNGV. V lost 4 bases, J lost 4 bases, and 13 bases lay in between. The CDR3 is 14 amino acids. CDR3 nucleotide sequence: TGTGCCAGCAGCTCGCCAAACGCCCTCTATGGCTACACCTTC. Amino acid sequence: CASSSPNALYGYTF.

The genes are TRBV6-2 or TRBV6-3 and TRBJ1-1, with D possibly TRBD1 on 6 matching bases. The CDR3 consists of 14 residues. V was trimmed by 9 bases and J by 5 bases, leaving 19 bases between them. The V gene's germline CDR1 is MNHEY and CDR2 SVGEGT. Written as DNA, the CDR3 is TGTGCCAGTAGGGAGGGGGGGGGAGGAACTGAAGCTTTCTTT. The encoded protein is CASREGGGGTEAFF.

This clonotype occurred a few times. V is TRBV7-2 and J is TRBJ1-2, with TRBD1 matching 9 bases. The CDR3 is 15 amino acids. With V trimmed by 2 bases and J by 6 bases, 7 bases remained unmatched. Germline values: CDR1 SGHTA, CDR2 FQGNSA. The CDR3 nucleotides read TGTGCCAGCAGCTTACCTCCCACAGGGGGCGATGGCTACACCTTC. Amino acids: CASSLPPTGGDGYTF.

The V and J genes are TRBV7-9 and TRBJ1-5; tentative D call: TRBD1 (6 bases). Germline CDR1 is SEHNR and CDR2 is FQNEAQ (reference sequence). The CDR3 totals 15 residues. Trimming took 0 bases from V and 1 from J, leaving 7 bases between them. CDR3 region: CASSLAQGSNQPQHF. In DNA, the CDR3 is TGTGCCAGCAGCTTAGCCCAGGGGAGCAATCAGCCCCAGCATTTT.

The chain has TRBV20-1 and TRBJ2-5; 9 positions match TRBD2. J lost 4 bases, V lost 5 bases, and 5 bases had no gene match. The CDR3 is made up of 13 amino acids. Germline V lookup: CDR1 DFQATT, CDR2 SNEGSKA (reference sequence). CDR3 sequence: CSARAGGPETQYF. The CDR3 bases are TGCAGTGCTCGAGCGGGGGGCCCAGAGACCCAGTACTTC.

The chain uses TRBV11-2 and TRBJ2-5; perhaps TRBD1 as D (6 bases). Per the germline V gene, CDR1 is SGHAT and CDR2 is FQNNGV. This CDR3 contains 12 residues. The V gene lost 4 bases and the J gene lost 8 bases, with 11 bases spanning the gap. This CDR3 reads CASSSGQNTQYF. CDR3 DNA sequence: TGTGCCAGCAGCTCCGGACAGAATACCCAGTACTTC.

CDR3 nucleotides: TGCAGTGCTAACCATGGGCAGGGTAGCTCCTACGAGCAGTACTTC. Translation gives CSANHGQGSSYEQYF. This chain joins TRBV20-1 and TRBJ2-7; tentative D call: TRBD1 (5 bases). Trimming cost V 4 bases and J 0 bases, with 16 bases left between them. Per germline, CDR1 DFQATT and CDR2 SNEGSKA (reference sequence). CDR3 size: 15 residues.

The sample holds a few counts of this clonotype. This chain uses TRBV7-9 with TRBJ1-2; no clear D gene. This CDR3 comprises 15 residues. V was trimmed by 2 bases and J by 1 base, leaving 11 bases between them. Per germline, CDR1 SEHNR and CDR2 FQNEAQ (reference sequence). The CDR3 protein is CASSLSGTDNYGYTF. The CDR3 DNA follows: TGTGCCAGCAGCTTATCGGGAACAGATAACTATGGCTACACCTTC.

CDR3 sequence: CASRLAGEQFF. CDR3 nucleotides: TGTGCCAGCAGACTCGCGGGAGAGCAGTTCTTC. This chain links TRBV6-1 with TRBJ2-1; D possibly corresponds to TRBD2 (6 bases). Germline V gene lookup returns CDR1 MNHNS and CDR2 SASEGT. This CDR3 has 11 amino acids. Trimming took off 6 bases at V and 10 bases at J, with 10 bases between the two ends.

The chain has TRBV5-6 and TRBJ2-5; D assignment may be TRBD1 or TRBD2 (5 bases each). Germline loops: CDR1 SGHDT, CDR2 YYEEEE. V gave up 0 bases and J gave up 7 bases, with 13 bases separating them. There are 14 residues in the CDR3. CDR3 DNA: TGTGCCAGCAGCTTGGTTGGGACCACCGGGACCCAGTACTTC. As protein: CASSLVGTTGTQYF.

Points on this clonotype: A read error may produce the germline difference seen at one junction end. The chain carries TRBV5-1 and TRBJ2-1, with 7 bases identical to TRBD1. CDR1 and CDR2 from the germline V gene are SGHRS and YFSETQ. The CDR3 totals 15 residues. This CDR3 reads CASGFKGGAYNEQFF. CDR3 DNA sequence: TGCGCCAGCGGCTTTAAAGGGGGCGCTTACAATGAGCAGTTCTTC.